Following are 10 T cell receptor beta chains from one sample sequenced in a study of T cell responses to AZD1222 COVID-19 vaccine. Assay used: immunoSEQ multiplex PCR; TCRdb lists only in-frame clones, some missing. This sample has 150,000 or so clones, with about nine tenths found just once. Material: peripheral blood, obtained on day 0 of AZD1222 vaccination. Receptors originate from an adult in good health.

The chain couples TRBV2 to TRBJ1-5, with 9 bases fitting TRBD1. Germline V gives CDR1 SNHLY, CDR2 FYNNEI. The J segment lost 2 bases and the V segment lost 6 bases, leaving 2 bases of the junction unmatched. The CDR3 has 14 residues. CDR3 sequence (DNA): TGTGCCAGCAGGGACAGGGGAGGCAATCAGCCCCAGCATTTT. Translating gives CASRDRGGNQPQHF.

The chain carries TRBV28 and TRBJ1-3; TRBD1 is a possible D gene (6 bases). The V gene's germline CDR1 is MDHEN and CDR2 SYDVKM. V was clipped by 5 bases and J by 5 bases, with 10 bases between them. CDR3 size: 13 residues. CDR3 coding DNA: TGTGCCAGCAGTCCTCAGGGGAGAAACACCATATATTTT. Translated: CASSPQGRNTIYF.

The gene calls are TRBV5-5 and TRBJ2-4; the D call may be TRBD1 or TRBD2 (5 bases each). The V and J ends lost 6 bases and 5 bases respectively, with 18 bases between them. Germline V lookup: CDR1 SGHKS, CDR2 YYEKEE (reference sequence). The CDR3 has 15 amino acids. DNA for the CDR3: TGTGCCAGCACACCAGGAGCGAGGGGTCAAAACATTCAGTACTTC. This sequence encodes CASTPGARGQNIQYF.

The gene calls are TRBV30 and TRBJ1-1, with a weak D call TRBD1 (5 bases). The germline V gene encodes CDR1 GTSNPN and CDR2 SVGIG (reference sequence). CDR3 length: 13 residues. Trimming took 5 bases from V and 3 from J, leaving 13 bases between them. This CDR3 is CAWSPQADTEAFF. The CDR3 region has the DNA TGTGCCTGGTCCCCACAGGCCGACACTGAAGCTTTCTTT.

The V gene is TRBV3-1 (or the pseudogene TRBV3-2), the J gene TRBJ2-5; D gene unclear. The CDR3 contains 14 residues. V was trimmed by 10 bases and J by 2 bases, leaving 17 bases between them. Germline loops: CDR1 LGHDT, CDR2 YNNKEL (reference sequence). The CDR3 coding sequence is TGTGCCATCCACACCCGGACGGAACAAGAGACCCAGTACTTC. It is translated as CAIHTRTEQETQYF.

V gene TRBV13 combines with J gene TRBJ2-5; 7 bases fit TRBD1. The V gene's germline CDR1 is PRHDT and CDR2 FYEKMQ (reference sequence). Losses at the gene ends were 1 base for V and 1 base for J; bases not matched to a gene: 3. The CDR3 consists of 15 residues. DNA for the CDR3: TGTGCCAGCAGCTTAGAGGCAGGGGGCCAAGAGACCCAGTACTTC. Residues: CASSLEAGGQETQYF.

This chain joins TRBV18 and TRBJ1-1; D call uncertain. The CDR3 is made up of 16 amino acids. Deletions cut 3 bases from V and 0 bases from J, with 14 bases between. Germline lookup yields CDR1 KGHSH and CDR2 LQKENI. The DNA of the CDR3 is TGTGCCAGCTCACCTAACCCCAGAACCATGAACACTGAAGCTTTCTTT. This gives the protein CASSPNPRTMNTEAFF.

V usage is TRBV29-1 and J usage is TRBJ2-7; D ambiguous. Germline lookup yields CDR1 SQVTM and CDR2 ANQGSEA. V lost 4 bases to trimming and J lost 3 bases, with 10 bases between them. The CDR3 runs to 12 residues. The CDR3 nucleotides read TGCAGCGTTGTCGGCAGTAACTACGAGCAGTACTTC. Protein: CSVVGSNYEQYF.

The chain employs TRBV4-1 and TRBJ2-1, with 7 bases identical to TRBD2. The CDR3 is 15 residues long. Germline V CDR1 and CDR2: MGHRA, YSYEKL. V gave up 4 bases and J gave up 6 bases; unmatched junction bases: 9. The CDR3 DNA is TGCGCCAGCAGCCGATTTAGGGAGGGGCGCAATGAGCAGTTCTTC. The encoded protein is CASSRFREGRNEQFF.

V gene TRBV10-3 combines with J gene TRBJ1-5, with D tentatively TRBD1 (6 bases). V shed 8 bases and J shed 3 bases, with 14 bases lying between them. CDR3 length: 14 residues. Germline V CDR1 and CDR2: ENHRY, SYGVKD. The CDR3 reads CAIGRGGPNQPQHF. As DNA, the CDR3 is TGTGCCATCGGCCGGGGGGGGCCCAATCAGCCCCAGCATTTT.